The entry below describes one TCR beta chain. Its matching antigen is unknown. With a J-beta primer mix and a sample-barcoded 5' primer, a second PCR ran about 7 to 11 cycles. Each sample yielded at least 2.5 million CDR3-containing paired-end reads. A single record per CDR3 protein comes from TCRdb applying MiXCR to the 5' RACE reads. The sample consists of approximately 1.5 million distinct CDR3 sequences, approximately 32% of them appearing once. Approximately 10 milliliters of peripheral blood were drawn from each donor into EDTA-treated tubes. This sample is part of a study of blood T cells in healthy people across ages. Points from the study as a whole: Observed TCR beta diversity per million T cells went down as age went up. This fall followed a roughly linear course with age.

V was pared by 2 bases and J by 0 bases, with 6 bases of the junction left unmatched. In germline, CDR1 is SGDLS, CDR2 YYNGEE. The CDR3 extends over 17 amino acids. The sequencing input was blood. The chain links TRBV9 to TRBJ2-2; TRBD2 aligns across 8 bases. The TCR originated in a woman aged 30 to 39 in good health. For the CDR3, the DNA is TGTGCCAGCAGCGTGGCGGGAGGAGCCTCGAACACCGGGGAGCTGTTTTTT. Its translation: CASSVAGGASNTGELFF.